This paragraph reports one TCR beta chain. Recovered participants had two consecutive negative NP/OP PCR tests, healthcare professional clearance, or symptom resolution. The data were taken from a study of blood T cell repertoires in COVID-19. The data were produced by immunoSEQ multiplex PCR, yet TCRdb's version contains in-frame clones alone and is incomplete. The data hold about 240,000 clones, with around 89% observed a single time. Trimming left V 2 bases short and J 0 bases short, with 11 bases between. The CDR3 consists of 16 residues. CDR1 and CDR2 (germline): MNHEY, SVGAGI. Sequenced: PBMCs or T cells enriched from blood (not recorded which). The chain recombines TRBV6-5 with TRBJ1-3; maybe TRBD1 (6 bases). The source of this sequence is a man aged 35 to 55 who had recovered from COVID-19. DNA of the CDR3: TGTGCCAGCAGTTACACTTGGACAGCCTCTGGAAACACCATATATTTT. It codes for CASSYTWTASGNTIYF.